One sample yielded the 2 T cell receptor beta chains listed below, sequenced in a study of T cell changes during pregnancy in multiple sclerosis. The table came from immunoSEQ multiplex PCR; TCRdb's copy has only in-frame clones and leaves some out. The top ten hold roughly 10% of the sample, which has approximately 30,000 clones, roughly 87% seen once. The material sequenced was CD8+ T cells from peripheral blood mononuclear cells, taken in the first trimester of pregnancy. The receptors here all came from a female donor with multiple sclerosis, enrolled in a pregnancy study.

The genes are TRBV4-1 and TRBJ2-1, with TRBD2 identical over 10 bases. Germline values: CDR1 MGHRA, CDR2 YSYEKL. Losses at the gene ends were 4 bases for V and 4 bases for J; bases not matched to a gene: 7. CDR3 length: 16 amino acids. The CDR3 region is CASSPSPGLAYNEQFF. CDR3 bases: TGCGCCAGCAGCCCCTCACCGGGACTAGCGTACAATGAGCAGTTCTTC.

This chain links TRBV14 with TRBJ2-1, with 12 bases aligning to TRBD1. Germline CDR1 reads SGHDN; CDR2 reads FVKESK. With V trimmed by 1 base and J by 9 bases, 7 bases remained unmatched. The CDR3 runs 16 residues. CDR3 residues: CASSQGPGQGAAEQFF. The CDR3, as DNA: TGTGCCAGCAGCCAAGGACCGGGACAGGGGGCGGCTGAGCAGTTCTTC.